Below, 21 T cell receptor beta chains from the same sample are listed, as sequenced in a study of metastatic and nonmetastatic thyroid tumors. Thyroid surgery had not been preceded by any treatment in any patient. MiXCR reprocessed the PCR reads for TCRdb. The repertoire holds 15,000 to 20,000 clones, with roughly 26% as singletons. Sample: tumor tissue. These receptors came from a female donor with papillary thyroid cancer or a benign thyroid nodule (not recorded which). Some clones in this sample may be carry-over from other donors' samples.

In the case of this clone: Sequence at one end of the junction differs from germline and may be a read error. This sequence joins TRBV5-4 and TRBJ2-6; D is perhaps TRBD1 (6 bases). CDR3 length: 19 residues. Germline values: CDR1 SGHNT, CDR2 YYREEE (reference sequence). CDR3 in DNA: TGCACCAGCAGCCCCCTAGGACAGTGGACCTTCGCTGGGGCCAACGTCCTGACTTTC. Protein product: CTSSPLGQWTFAGANVLTF. Full variable domain (outside the CDR3, taken from reference TRBV5-4 and TRBJ2-6): ETGVTQSPTHLIKTRGQQVTLRCSSQSGHNTVSWYQQALGQGPQFIFQYYREEENGRGNFPPRFSGLQFPNYSSELNVNALELDDSALYLCTSSPLGQWTFAGANVLTFGAGSRLTVL.

The CDR3 protein is CASSSGRGGRGTDTQYF. The CDR3 region has the DNA TGTGCCAGCTCCTCGGGGAGAGGGGGCCGAGGCACAGATACGCAGTATTTT. This chain connects TRBV28 to TRBJ2-3; 7 nucleotides line up with TRBD1. This CDR3 has 17 amino acids. Germline assignment: CDR1 MDHEN and CDR2 SYDVKM. Unmatched junction bases numbered 15, after V lost 8 bases and J lost 1 base.

The chain carries TRBV12-3 or TRBV12-4 and TRBJ1-3; 7 positions agree with TRBD1. With V trimmed by 6 bases and J by 1 base, 3 bases remained unmatched. The CDR3 consists of 14 residues. CDR3 region: CASSLTGSGNTIYF. The CDR3 nucleotides read TGTGCCAGCAGCCTGACAGGGTCTGGAAACACCATATATTTT.

By frequency in the sample, this clone is medium-sized. This rearrangement joins TRBV5-8 to TRBJ1-1; 7 bases are shared with TRBD1. Trimming removed 5 bases from V and 1 base from J; junction bases left unmatched: 11. This CDR3 is 16 amino acids long. In germline, CDR1 is SGHTS, CDR2 YDEGEE. CDR3 nucleotides: TGTGCCAGCAGTTACAGGGGCGGCTTGGGGAACACTGAAGCTTTCTTT. Translating it yields CASSYRGGLGNTEAFF.

This clone has a handful of counts. This chain uses TRBV6-2 or TRBV6-3 with TRBJ1-2; TRBD1 aligns across 11 bases. The V gene's germline CDR1 is MNHEY and CDR2 SVGEGT. This CDR3 has 14 residues. The ends lost 6 bases at V and 7 bases at J; junction bases unmatched: 7. Written as DNA, the CDR3 is TGTGCCAGCAGACTTCTCGGGACAGGGGGTGGCTACACCTTC. Its protein is CASRLLGTGGGYTF.

The sample holds a few counts of this clone. This chain uses TRBV24-1 with TRBJ2-2, with TRBD1 identical over 10 bases. The CDR3 loop spans 16 amino acids. Germline V gives CDR1 KGHDR, CDR2 SFDVKD. J gave up 3 bases and V 0 bases, and 0 bases lay outside the gene matches. The CDR3 DNA sequence: TGTGCCACCAGTGATTTGGGACAGGGGGACACCGGGGAGCTGTTTTTT. Its protein is CATSDLGQGDTGELFF.

This clone has only a few counts. V usage is TRBV6-1 and J usage is TRBJ2-1; D gene ambiguous. Looked up from germline, CDR1 is MNHNS and CDR2 is SASEGT. Deletions cut 4 bases from V and 0 bases from J, with 13 bases between. This CDR3 region has 16 residues. The CDR3 sequence is CASSAHGRSSYNEQFF. The CDR3 DNA follows: TGTGCCAGCAGTGCCCACGGCAGGAGCTCCTACAATGAGCAGTTCTTC.

With regard to this clone: A read error may account for a junction end that differs from germline. The genes are TRBV11-2 and TRBJ2-1, with TRBD2 matching over 9 bases. CDR1 is SGHAT and CDR2 is FQNNGV in the germline V gene. The length of the CDR3 is 13 residues. The CDR3 loop reads CASSSGSVNGQFF. The CDR3 nucleotides are TGTGCCAGCAGTAGCGGGAGTGTAAATGGGCAGTTCTTC.

This chain links TRBV20-1 with TRBJ1-2; the D is unclear. V was clipped by 1 base and J by 8 bases, with 17 bases between them. The CDR3 has 14 residues. Germline CDR1 and CDR2: DFQATT and SNEGSKA (reference sequence). The CDR3 spells CSARAPPGFQGYTF. CDR3 in DNA: TGCAGTGCTAGAGCTCCCCCGGGGTTCCAAGGCTACACCTTC.

This clone showed up many times. This chain joins TRBV7-2 and TRBJ1-1; a weak D match, TRBD1 (6 bases). V dropped 7 bases and J dropped 3 bases, with 18 bases sitting between them. CDR1 and CDR2 (germline): SGHTA, FQGNSA. This CDR3 has 15 amino acids. CDR3 loop: CASNPRGDWDTEAFF. DNA for the CDR3: TGTGCCAGCAACCCGAGGGGGGACTGGGACACTGAAGCTTTCTTT.

This clone was counted a few times. This chain joins TRBV6-2 or TRBV6-3 and TRBJ1-1, with 7 bases matching TRBD1. From germline, CDR1 is MNHEY and CDR2 SVGEGT. Trimming cost V 0 bases and J 0 bases; bases outside gene matches: 7. The CDR3 runs to 17 residues. The CDR3 is CASSYSNRGGVNTEAFF. The CDR3 DNA follows: TGTGCCAGCAGTTACTCCAACAGGGGTGGCGTGAACACTGAAGCTTTCTTT.

This clone came up once. This chain uses TRBV9 with TRBJ2-2; maybe TRBD2 (5 bases). V dropped 3 bases and J dropped 8 bases, with 17 bases sitting between them. The CDR3 is made up of 15 amino acids. Germline V CDR1 and CDR2: SGDLS, YYNGEE. This CDR3 reads CASSGLRASGGELFF. CDR3 nucleotides: TGTGCCAGCAGCGGCCTCCGGGCCTCGGGGGGGGAGCTGTTTTTT.

At least ten counts were recorded for this clone. The chain employs TRBV18 and TRBJ2-7; D possibly corresponds to TRBD2 (6 bases). Per the germline V gene, CDR1 is KGHSH and CDR2 is LQKENI. V was pared by 2 bases and J by 6 bases, with 11 bases between. The CDR3 consists of 13 residues. The CDR3 loop reads CASSPLGGVEQYF. The CDR3 region has the DNA TGTGCCAGCTCACCATTAGGAGGGGTCGAGCAGTACTTC.

This chain connects TRBV12-3 or TRBV12-4 to TRBJ2-7; D is ambiguous. The CDR3 runs to 12 residues. The V end lost 8 bases, the J end lost 2 bases, and 10 bases lay between the germline ends. The CDR3 coding sequence is TGTGCCAGCGGGTATAGGGCCTACGAGCAGTACTTC. This translates into CASGYRAYEQYF.

The chain employs TRBV5-1 and TRBJ1-1; the D gene is possibly TRBD1 (6 bases). Germline CDR1 and CDR2: SGHRS and YFSETQ. The CDR3 runs to 18 residues. Trimming cost V 1 base and J 1 base, with 20 bases left between them. The CDR3 DNA is TGCGCCAGCAGCTTGTTTTTTGTGGCAGGGGTCGGGAACACTGAAGCTTTCTTT. Translating gives CASSLFFVAGVGNTEAFF.

This clone showed up many times. This sequence joins TRBV12-3 or TRBV12-4 and TRBJ2-7; D gene uncertain. This CDR3 region has 15 residues. V was trimmed by 7 bases and J by 2 bases, leaving 18 bases between them. The CDR3 is CASIPTRPLPYEQYF. CDR3 sequence (DNA): TGTGCCAGCATTCCTACCCGCCCTCTCCCCTACGAGCAGTACTTC.

This chain joins TRBV28 and TRBJ1-2; D gene unclear. CDR3 size: 14 residues. CDR1 is MDHEN and CDR2 is SYDVKM in the germline V gene. Trimming shortened V by 10 bases and J by 2 bases, and 17 bases separated the two germline ends. The CDR3 is CAIRRPLNNYGYTF. DNA for the CDR3: TGTGCCATAAGGCGGCCTTTAAACAACTATGGCTACACCTTC.

This clone was recorded many times. The chain recombines TRBV7-9 with TRBJ1-1, with D unclear. CDR1 and CDR2 from the germline V gene are SEHNR and FQNEAQ (reference sequence). The CDR3 covers 13 residues. Trimming left V 1 base short and J 5 bases short, with 8 bases between. The CDR3 DNA follows: TGTGCCAGCAGCTTAGAGGTGGGAACTGAAGCTTTCTTT. It is translated as CASSLEVGTEAFF. Filled out from reference TRBV7-9 and TRBJ1-1, the complete variable domain reads DTGVSQNPRHKITKRGQNVTFRCDPISEHNRLYWYRQTLGQGPEFLTYFQNEAQLEKSRLLSDRFSAERPKGSFSTLEIQRTEQGDSAMYLCASSLEVGTEAFFGQGTRLTVV.

This clone was seen at least ten times. This rearrangement joins TRBV20-1 to TRBJ2-2; no reliable D call. The ends were cut back, 1 base at V and 3 bases at J, with 3 bases in the middle. CDR1 and CDR2 from the germline V gene are DFQATT and SNEGSKA (reference sequence). The CDR3 runs 12 residues. CDR3: CSARVDTGELFF. As DNA, the CDR3 is TGCAGTGCTAGAGTGGACACCGGGGAGCTGTTTTTT.

Relative to its sample, this clone is large. V is TRBV6-5 and J is TRBJ1-6; D is ambiguous. V gave up 0 bases and J gave up 0 bases, with 12 bases separating them. This CDR3 comprises 18 residues. Germline V CDR1 and CDR2: MNHEY, SVGAGI. The DNA of the CDR3 is TGTGCCAGCAGTTACTCGGCCCGCCGGAGCTCCTATAATTCACCCCTCCACTTT. This codes for CASSYSARRSSYNSPLHF.

In this sample, this clone turned up many times. The chain links TRBV11-2 to TRBJ2-4, with 8 bases lining up with TRBD2. The germline gives CDR1 SGHAT, CDR2 FQNNGV. With V trimmed by 3 bases and J by 7 bases, 5 bases remained unmatched. The length of the CDR3 is 14 residues. This CDR3 is CASSFSGVANIQYF. CDR3 in DNA: TGTGCCAGCAGCTTTAGCGGGGTTGCGAACATTCAGTACTTC.